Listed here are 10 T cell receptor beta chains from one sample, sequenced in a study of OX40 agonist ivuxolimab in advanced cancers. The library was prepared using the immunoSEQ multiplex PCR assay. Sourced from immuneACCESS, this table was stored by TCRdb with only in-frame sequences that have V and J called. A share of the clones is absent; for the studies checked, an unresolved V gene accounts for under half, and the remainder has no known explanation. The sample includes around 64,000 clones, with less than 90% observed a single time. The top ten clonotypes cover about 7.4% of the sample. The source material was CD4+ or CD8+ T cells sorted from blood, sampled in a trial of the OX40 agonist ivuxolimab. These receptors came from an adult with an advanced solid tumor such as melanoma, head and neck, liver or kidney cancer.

The CDR3 region has the DNA TGTGCCAGCAGCTATACCGGCTACGAGCAGTACTTC. The encoded protein is CASSYTGYEQYF. The chain uses TRBV6-6 and TRBJ2-7, with D hard to call. Germline lookup yields CDR1 MNHNY and CDR2 SVGAGI (reference sequence). Trimming took off 6 bases at V and 3 bases at J, with 9 bases between the two ends. The CDR3 has 12 amino acids.

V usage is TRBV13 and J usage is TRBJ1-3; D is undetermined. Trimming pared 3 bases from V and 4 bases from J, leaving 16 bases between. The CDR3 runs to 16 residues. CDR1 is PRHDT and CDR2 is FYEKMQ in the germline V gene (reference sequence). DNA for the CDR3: TGTGCCAGCAGCTTTTCAGGAGCCCGGAGGGGAAACACCATATATTTT. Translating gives CASSFSGARRGNTIYF.

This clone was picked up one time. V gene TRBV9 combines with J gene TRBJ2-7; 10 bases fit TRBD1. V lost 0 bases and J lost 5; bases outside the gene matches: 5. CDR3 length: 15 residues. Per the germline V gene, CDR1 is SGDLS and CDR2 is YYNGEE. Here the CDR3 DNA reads TGTGCCAGCAGCGTAGAGGACAGGGGGGTCCACGAGCAGTACTTC. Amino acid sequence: CASSVEDRGVHEQYF.

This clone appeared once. CDR3 sequence reads: CASKQGWSNTGELFF. CDR3 DNA sequence: TGCGCCAGCAAACAGGGATGGTCGAACACCGGGGAGCTGTTTTTT. The gene calls are TRBV5-1 and TRBJ2-2; perhaps TRBD1 as D (6 bases). CDR3 length equals 15 residues. Trimming left V 6 bases short and J 0 bases short, with 12 bases between. CDR1 SGHRS and CDR2 YFSETQ come from the germline V gene.

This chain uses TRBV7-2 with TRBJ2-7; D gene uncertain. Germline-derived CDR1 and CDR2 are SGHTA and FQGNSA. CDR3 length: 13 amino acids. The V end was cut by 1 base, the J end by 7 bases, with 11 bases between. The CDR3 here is CASSLEGLREQYF. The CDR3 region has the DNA TGTGCCAGCAGCTTAGAAGGGTTGAGGGAGCAGTACTTC.

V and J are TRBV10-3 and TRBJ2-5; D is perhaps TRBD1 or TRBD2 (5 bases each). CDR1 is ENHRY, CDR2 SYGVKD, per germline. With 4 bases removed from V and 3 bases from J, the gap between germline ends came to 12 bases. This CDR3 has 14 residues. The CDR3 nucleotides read TGTGCCATCAGTGCAGGGCCCGGGGAAGAGACCCAGTACTTC. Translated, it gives CAISAGPGEETQYF.

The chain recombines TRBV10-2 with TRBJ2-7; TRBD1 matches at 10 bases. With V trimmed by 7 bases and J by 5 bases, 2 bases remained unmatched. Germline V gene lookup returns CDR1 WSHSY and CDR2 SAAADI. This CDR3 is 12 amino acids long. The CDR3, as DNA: TGCGCCAGCATGGACAGGGGGAACGAGCAGTACTTC. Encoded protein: CASMDRGNEQYF.

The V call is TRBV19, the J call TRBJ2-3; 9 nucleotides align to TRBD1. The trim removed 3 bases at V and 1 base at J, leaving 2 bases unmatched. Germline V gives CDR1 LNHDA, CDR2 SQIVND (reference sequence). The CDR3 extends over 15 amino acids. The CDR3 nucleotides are TGTGCCAGTAGTATTTGGACAGGGGGCACAGATACGCAGTATTTT. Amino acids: CASSIWTGGTDTQYF.

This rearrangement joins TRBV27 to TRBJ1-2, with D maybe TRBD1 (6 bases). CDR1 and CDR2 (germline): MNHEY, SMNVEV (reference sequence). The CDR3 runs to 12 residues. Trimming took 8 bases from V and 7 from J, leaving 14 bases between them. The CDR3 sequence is CASRRGGAGYTF. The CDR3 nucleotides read TGTGCCAGCCGGCGGGGGGGGGCTGGCTACACCTTC.

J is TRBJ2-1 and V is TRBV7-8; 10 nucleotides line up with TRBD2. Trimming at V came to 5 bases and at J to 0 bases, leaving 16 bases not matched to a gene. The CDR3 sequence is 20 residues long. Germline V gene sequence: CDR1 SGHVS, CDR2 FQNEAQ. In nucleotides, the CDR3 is TGTGCCAGCAGCCTAAGGTGGGCTAGCGGGAGAGGTAGCTCCTACAATGAGCAGTTCTTC. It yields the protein CASSLRWASGRGSSYNEQFF. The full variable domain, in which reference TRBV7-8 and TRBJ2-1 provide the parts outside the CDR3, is GAGVSQSPRYKVAKRGQDVALRCDPISGHVSLFWYQQALGQGPEFLTYFQNEAQLDKSGLPSDRFFAERPEGSVSTLKIQRTQQEDSAVYLCASSLRWASGRGSSYNEQFFGPGTRLTVL.